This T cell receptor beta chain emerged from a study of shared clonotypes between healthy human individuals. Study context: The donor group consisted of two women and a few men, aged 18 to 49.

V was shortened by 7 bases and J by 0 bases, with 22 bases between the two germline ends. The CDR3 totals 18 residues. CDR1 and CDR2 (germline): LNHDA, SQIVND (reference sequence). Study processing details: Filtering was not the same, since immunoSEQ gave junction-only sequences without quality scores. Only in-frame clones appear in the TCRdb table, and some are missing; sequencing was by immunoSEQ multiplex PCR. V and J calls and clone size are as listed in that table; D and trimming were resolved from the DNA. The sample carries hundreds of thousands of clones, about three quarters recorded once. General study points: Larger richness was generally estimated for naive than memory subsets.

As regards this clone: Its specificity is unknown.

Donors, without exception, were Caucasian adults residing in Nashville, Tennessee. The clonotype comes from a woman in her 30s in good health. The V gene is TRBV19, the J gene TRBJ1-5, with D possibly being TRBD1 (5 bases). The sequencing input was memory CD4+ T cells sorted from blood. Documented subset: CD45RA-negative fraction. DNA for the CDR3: TGTGCCAGTAAGCTTTTCGGGCAGGGCGCCTATAGCAATCAGCCCCAGCATTTT. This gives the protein CASKLFGQGAYSNQPQHF.